This T cell receptor beta chain originates from a study of OX40 agonist ivuxolimab in advanced cancers. At the level of the study: It was ivuxolimab, an agonistic anti-OX40 (CD134) antibody, that patients were treated with.

The CDR3 covers 17 residues. Deletions cut 4 bases from V and 4 bases from J, with 22 bases between. Germline lookup yields CDR1 MDHEN and CDR2 SYDVKM. The table came from immunoSEQ multiplex PCR; TCRdb's copy has only in-frame clones and leaves some out. The repertoire consists of approximately 77,000 clones, with around 92% occurring once and the leading ten covering 0.5% to 0.65%. This sample comprised CD4+ or CD8+ T cells sorted from blood, obtained in a trial of the OX40 agonist ivuxolimab. The origin of this receptor is an adult with an advanced solid tumor such as melanoma, head and neck, liver or kidney cancer. The chain has TRBV28 and TRBJ2-5; TRBD1 is a possible D gene (6 bases). Written as DNA, the CDR3 is TGTGCCAGCAGTTCCAACCGACGACAGGCGCTGTTAGAGACCCAGTACTTC. Its translation: CASSSNRRQALLETQYF.